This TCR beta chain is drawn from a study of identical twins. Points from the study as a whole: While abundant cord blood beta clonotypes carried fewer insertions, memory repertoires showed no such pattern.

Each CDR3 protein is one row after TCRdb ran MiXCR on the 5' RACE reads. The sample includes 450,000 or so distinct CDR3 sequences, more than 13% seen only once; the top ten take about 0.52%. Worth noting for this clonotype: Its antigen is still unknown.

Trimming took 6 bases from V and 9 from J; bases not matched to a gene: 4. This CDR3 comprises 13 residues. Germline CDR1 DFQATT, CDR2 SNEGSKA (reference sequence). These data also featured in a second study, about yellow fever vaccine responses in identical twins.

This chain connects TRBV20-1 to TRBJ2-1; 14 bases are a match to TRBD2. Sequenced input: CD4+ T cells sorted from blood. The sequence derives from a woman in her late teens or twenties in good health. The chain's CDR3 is CSAKTSGRVEQFF. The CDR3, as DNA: TGCAGTGCAAAGACTAGCGGGAGGGTTGAGCAGTTCTTC.